The 13 T cell receptor beta chains in this list originate from one sample, sequenced in a study of blood T cell repertoires in COVID-19. Clones were read by immunoSEQ multiplex PCR, and TCRdb kept only the in-frame ones, dropping some. The sample shows about 480,000 clones, approximately 88% of them seen only once. Sequenced input: peripheral blood. The origin of the receptors is a woman in her forties or fifties with COVID-19, enrolled during active disease.

V is TRBV19 and J is TRBJ1-2, with D uncertain. Germline CDR1 reads LNHDA; CDR2 reads SQIVND (reference sequence). This CDR3 is built from 15 residues. V shed 6 bases and J shed 6 bases, with 20 bases lying between them. The CDR3 region has the DNA TGTGCCAGTAGAACCGCCGGAGGGTTTTGGGATGGCTACACCTTC. Translating it yields CASRTAGGFWDGYTF.

The J gene is TRBJ2-1, the V gene TRBV7-9; 10 bases line up with TRBD2. This CDR3 has 16 residues. The junction had 13 bases not matched to a gene; V was cut back by 4 bases and J by 10 bases. Germline CDR1 SEHNR, CDR2 FQNEAQ (reference sequence). CDR3 bases: TGTGCCAGCAGCTCATTGGGACTAGCGACCAATGGGGAGCAGTTCTTC. Protein: CASSSLGLATNGEQFF.

The chain carries TRBV6-2 or TRBV6-3 and TRBJ1-1; D is ambiguous. The CDR3 is made up of 11 amino acids. Germline CDR1 reads MNHEY; CDR2 reads SVGEGT. Deletions cut 2 bases from V and 10 bases from J, with 8 bases between. CDR3 in DNA: TGTGCCAGCAGTTACCTTACGGTAGCTTTCTTT. The encoded protein is CASSYLTVAFF.

The genes are TRBV3-1 (or the pseudogene TRBV3-2) and TRBJ1-4, with a possible D match to TRBD1 (5 bases). This CDR3 is built from 16 residues. Germline values: CDR1 LGHDT, CDR2 YNNKEL (reference sequence). V was cut by 3 bases and J by 6 bases, with 17 bases left in between. The CDR3 nucleotides are TGTGCCAGCAGCCATTTCTCGGCGGGGGGGGATGAAAAACTGTTTTTT. It specifies CASSHFSAGGDEKLFF.

V and J are TRBV5-1 and TRBJ2-7; TRBD2 matches 8 bases. Germline V gives CDR1 SGHRS, CDR2 YFSETQ. This CDR3 has 14 residues. Losses at the gene ends were 1 base for V and 6 bases for J; bases not matched to a gene: 6. In nucleotides, the CDR3 is TGCGCCAGCAGCTTGAGTATACTAGCGGCCGAGCAGTACTTC. Its translation: CASSLSILAAEQYF.

V and J are TRBV3-1 (or the pseudogene TRBV3-2) and TRBJ1-1; no firm D call. The CDR3 length is 14 residues. V was trimmed by 4 bases and J by 0 bases, leaving 9 bases between them. The germline CDR1 and CDR2 sequences are LGHDT and YNNKEL (reference sequence). Here the CDR3 DNA reads TGTGCCAGCAGCCTCCGGCAGGTGAACACTGAAGCTTTCTTT. The encoded protein is CASSLRQVNTEAFF.

The chain is built from TRBV7-2 and TRBJ1-1; D is ambiguous. Germline CDR1 and CDR2: SGHTA and FQGNSA. V was shortened by 5 bases and J by 0 bases, with 13 bases between the two germline ends. The CDR3 contains 15 residues. The CDR3 is CASSVQTGMNTEAFF. The CDR3 DNA reads as TGTGCCAGCAGCGTCCAGACGGGAATGAACACTGAAGCTTTCTTT.

The chain has TRBV2 and TRBJ2-7, with D possibly matching TRBD1 (5 bases). Germline-derived CDR1 and CDR2 are SNHLY and FYNNEI. The CDR3 has 11 amino acids. V was clipped by 7 bases and J by 3 bases, with 7 bases between them. DNA of the CDR3: TGTGCCAGCACCCAGGGCTACGAGCAGTACTTC. As protein: CASTQGYEQYF.

This clone was detected only once. CDR3 coding DNA: TGTGCCAGCAGCTCCGGGACAGGGGCGCTACGAGGGCATGGCTACACCTTC. Its translation is CASSSGTGALRGHGYTF. The rearrangement joins TRBV5-6 to TRBJ1-2; TRBD1 matches 10 bases. The CDR3 spans 17 residues. The germline CDR1 and CDR2 sequences are SGHDT and YYEEEE. The junction had 14 bases not matched to a gene; V was cut back by 3 bases and J by 6 bases.

The genes are TRBV5-1 and TRBJ2-1; 8 bases fit TRBD1. V shed 9 bases and J 8 bases; nucleotides not matched to a gene: 16. Per the germline V gene, CDR1 is SGHRS and CDR2 is YFSETQ. The CDR3 consists of 15 residues. In DNA form, the CDR3 reads TGCGCCACCAGGCTCCGACAGGGGATTTTCGATGAGCAGTTCTTC. Amino acid sequence: CATRLRQGIFDEQFF.

The genes are TRBV7-6 and TRBJ1-3; the match to TRBD1 covers 7 bases. CDR3 length: 17 amino acids. After removal of 4 bases from V and 7 bases from J, the junction contained 16 bases not matched to a gene. CDR1 and CDR2 from the germline V gene are SGHVS and FNYEAQ. In DNA form, the CDR3 reads TGTGCCAGCAGCTCTACGACAGACCAGACAGGGACGAACACCATATATTTT. Its translation is CASSSTTDQTGTNTIYF.

V is TRBV12-3 or TRBV12-4 and J is TRBJ1-3; D gene ambiguous. Trimming stripped 2 bases from V and 10 bases from J, with 6 bases between. CDR3 length: 11 residues. The CDR3 sequence is CASSLLLTIYF. CDR3 sequence (DNA): TGTGCCAGCAGTTTACTTCTAACCATATATTTT.

This chain links TRBV30 with TRBJ1-2, with 9 bases identical to TRBD1. Trimming took 1 base from V and 4 from J; bases not matched to a gene: 4. Looked up from germline, CDR1 is GTSNPN and CDR2 is SVGIG (reference sequence). The CDR3 runs 14 residues. As DNA, the CDR3 is TGTGCCTGGAGTGGGACAGGGGTCGGCTATGGCTACACCTTC. It translates to CAWSGTGVGYGYTF.